What follows are 8 T cell receptor beta chains derived from one specimen sequenced in a study of preoperative IRX-2 immunotherapy in early breast cancer (dated by TCRdb to about 2019). This specimen's treatment or condition label, per the study, means: preoperative locoregional IRX-2 cytokine immunotherapy. The library relied on the immunoSEQ multiplex PCR assay. Imported from immuneACCESS, the table was reduced by TCRdb to in-frame sequences with V and J called. These copies leave out some clones; in studies compared against another copy, an unresolved V gene accounts for under half, and the cause of the remainder is not known. The table for this sample lists fewer than 25,000 clones; roughly 90% of them were counted only once. The ten largest clonotypes hold less than 35% of the sample. The source was tumor tissue, collected after IRX-2 immunotherapy. The receptors stem from a human donor with breast cancer.

The V and J genes are TRBV30 and TRBJ2-1; 7 positions agree with TRBD1. Germline CDR1 GTSNPN, CDR2 SVGIG (reference sequence). The V and J ends lost 4 bases and 7 bases, in that order; junction bases with no gene match: 1. The CDR3 totals 11 residues. CDR3 region: CAWNRGNEQFF. CDR3 in DNA: TGTGCCTGGAACAGGGGAAATGAGCAGTTCTTC.

The J gene is TRBJ1-1, the V gene TRBV6-5; D is unresolved. Trimming removed 6 bases from V and 4 bases from J, with 15 bases in between. Per germline, CDR1 MNHEY and CDR2 SVGAGI. This CDR3 has 14 amino acids. The chain's CDR3 is CASRESGGRTEAFF. The DNA for the CDR3 is TGTGCCAGCAGGGAATCCGGAGGGCGCACTGAAGCTTTCTTT.

The V call is TRBV10-1, the J call TRBJ2-7; D is unresolved. CDR1 is WNHNN, CDR2 SYGVQD, per germline (reference sequence). The CDR3 is 16 residues long. Trimming removed 4 bases from V and 6 bases from J, with 22 bases in between. The CDR3 DNA follows: TGCGCCAGCAGTGTGTCAGGCCCTAGGGTGGGATGCGAGCAGTACTTC. Translation gives CASSVSGPRVGCEQYF.

This chain joins TRBV7-3 and TRBJ2-3, with TRBD2 matching 8 bases. Germline-derived CDR1 and CDR2 are SGHTA and FQGTGA. Losses at the gene ends were 3 bases for V and 2 bases for J; bases not matched to a gene: 16. CDR3 length: 19 amino acids. The CDR3 is CASSFAYIRAGELTDTQYF. CDR3 DNA sequence: TGTGCCAGCAGCTTTGCGTACATTCGAGCGGGGGAGCTCACAGATACGCAGTATTTT.

The rearrangement uses TRBV12-2 and TRBJ2-3; the DNA was not compared with TRBD1, the D call given in the table. TRBV12-2 is marked as a pseudogene. The CDR3 spans 16 residues. CDR3 sequence: CASRLRQSKSTDTQYF. CDR3 sequence (DNA): TGTGCAAGTCGCTTGCGACAGAGCAAGAGCACAGATACGCAGTATTTT.

The V gene is TRBV4-2, the J gene TRBJ2-2, with no clear D. CDR1 LGHNA and CDR2 YNFKEQ come from the germline V gene. The CDR3 is made up of 14 amino acids. Deletions cut 0 bases from V and 5 bases from J, with 7 bases between. The CDR3 loop is CASSQEGSTGELFF. The CDR3 DNA reads as TGTGCCAGCAGCCAAGAAGGCTCTACCGGGGAGCTGTTTTTT.

This clone was detected only once. This chain joins TRBV5-5 and TRBJ2-3; TRBD1 is a possible D gene (5 bases). CDR1 and CDR2 (germline): SGHKS, YYEKEE (reference sequence). CDR3 length equals 13 residues. The germline V and J ends were trimmed by 5 bases and 7 bases, with 14 bases remaining between them. The CDR3 DNA follows: TGTGCCAGCAGTTCCGAAGACAGAAATACGCAGTATTTT. Translated, it gives CASSSEDRNTQYF. Full variable domain (outside the CDR3, taken from reference TRBV5-5 and TRBJ2-3): DAGVTQSPTHLIKTRGQQVTLRCSPISGHKSVSWYQQVLGQGPQFIFQYYEKEERGRGNFPDRFSARQFPNYSSELNVNALLLGDSALYLCASSSEDRNTQYFGPGTRLTVL.

The V and J genes are TRBV2 and TRBJ1-1; maybe TRBD1 (5 bases). The V end lost 6 bases, the J end lost 4 bases, and 18 bases lay between the germline ends. From germline, CDR1 is SNHLY and CDR2 FYNNEI. The CDR3 spans 15 residues. For the CDR3, the DNA is TGTGCCAGCAGCGTCCAGGGCACCTTAGGCACTGAAGCTTTCTTT. This translates into CASSVQGTLGTEAFF.